The clone carrying this T cell receptor (beta chain) was counted once. This specimen belongs to a study of T-cell memory formation after mild COVID-19. Turning to the study itself: Largely, TCR clusters stayed within a single donor.

One entry per CDR3 protein, called by TCRdb with MiXCR from the 5' RACE reads. Of around 390,000 distinct CDR3 sequences detected, approximately 15% appear once; the ten largest clones hold roughly 21%. The TCR comes from a man aged 18 to 30 who had mild COVID-19 (a few samples of this study predate the infection). Cell type and time point are not known. Sequencing was carried out using PBMCs or a T cell subset sorted from them (not recorded which).

The CDR3 reads CATSRVIGREEQYF. CDR3 nucleotide sequence: TGTGCCACCAGCAGAGTTATCGGACGGGAGGAGCAGTACTTC. This sequence joins TRBV15 and TRBJ2-7, with D possibly TRBD2 on 6 matching bases. Trimming pared 1 base from V and 7 bases from J, leaving 14 bases between. The CDR3 extends over 14 amino acids. Germline V gene lookup returns CDR1 LNHNV and CDR2 YYDKDF (reference sequence).